These 32 T cell receptor beta chains were all obtained from the same sample, sequenced in a study of STAT3 mutations in large granular lymphocyte leukemia. Assay: immunoSEQ multiplex PCR; the TCRdb copy retains only in-frame clones and omits some. The table shows 35,000 to 40,000 clones, with around nine tenths occurring only once. These receptors lack a known antigen. General study results and limits: In T-cell large granular lymphocyte leukemia, about half of patients showed multiple immunodominant subclonotypes.

The specimen sequenced was PBMCs. The source is a human donor with T large granular lymphocyte leukemia. Some clones in this sample may be carry-over from other donors' samples.

The chain couples TRBV27 to TRBJ1-5; the D is unclear. V gave up 7 bases and J gave up 0 bases, with 10 bases separating them. Germline values: CDR1 MNHEY, CDR2 SMNVEV (reference sequence). The CDR3 covers 14 residues. CDR3 nucleotides: TGTGCCAGCAAGGCGGGCTATAGCAATCAGCCCCAGCATTTT. Its protein product is CASKAGYSNQPQHF.

This chain uses TRBV4-3 with TRBJ1-5; D gene unclear. Trimming left V 0 bases short and J 8 bases short, with 14 bases between. This CDR3 is built from 15 residues. CDR1 and CDR2 (germline): LGHNA, YSLEER. CDR3 DNA: TGCGCCAGCAGCCAAGATTGGGGTAGGGTTGAGCCCCAGCATTTT. It encodes CASSQDWGRVEPQHF.

CDR3 sequence (DNA): TGTGCCAGCAGCTTGAGAGAGGACACTGAAGCTTTCTTT. The encoded protein is CASSLREDTEAFF. V gene TRBV11-2 combines with J gene TRBJ1-1; D not certain. CDR1 and CDR2 from the germline V gene are SGHAT and FQNNGV. CDR3 length: 13 amino acids. V lost 3 bases, J lost 3 bases, and 8 bases lay in between. Supplemented by reference TRBV11-2 and TRBJ1-1, the full variable domain reads EAGVAQSPRYKIIEKRQSVAFWCNPISGHATLYWYQQILGQGPKLLIQFQNNGVVDDSQLPKDRFSAERLKGVDSTLKIQPAKLEDSAVYLCASSLREDTEAFFGQGTRLTVV.

This sequence joins TRBV5-4 and TRBJ1-1, with a weak D call TRBD1 (6 bases). Deletions cut 2 bases from V and 0 bases from J, with 14 bases between. Germline CDR1 SGHNT, CDR2 YYREEE (reference sequence). The CDR3 contains 16 residues. For the CDR3, the DNA is TGTGCCAGCAGCTTTGAAATCGGGGGCATGAACACTGAAGCTTTCTTT. Translation: CASSFEIGGMNTEAFF.

This chain uses TRBV7-2 with TRBJ1-5; 9 bases map to TRBD1. The V segment lost 3 bases and the J segment 1 base; nucleotides outside the gene matches: 4. CDR3 length: 16 residues. Looked up from germline, CDR1 is SGHTA and CDR2 is FQGNSA. CDR3 DNA: TGTGCCAGCAGCTTCGGGACAGGGATGAGCAATCAGCCCCAGCATTTT. This codes for CASSFGTGMSNQPQHF.

The chain has TRBV28 and TRBJ2-3, with 14 bases fitting TRBD2. This CDR3 region has 18 residues. V was pared by 5 bases and J by 0 bases, with 7 bases of the junction left unmatched. Germline CDR1 and CDR2: MDHEN and SYDVKM. CDR3 bases: TGTGCCAGCAGTCCAAGACTAGCGGGGGGGAATAGCACAGATACGCAGTATTTT. Protein: CASSPRLAGGNSTDTQYF.

The V and J genes are TRBV4-3 and TRBJ1-5; D gene unclear. This CDR3 spans 14 amino acids. The V gene's germline CDR1 is LGHNA and CDR2 YSLEER. Between the trimmed V and J ends, which lost 1 base and 11 bases, there was a span of 15 bases. This chain's CDR3 is CASSQVAGMVAQHF. As DNA, the CDR3 is TGCGCCAGCAGCCAAGTGGCCGGGATGGTGGCCCAGCATTTT.

This chain uses TRBV27 with TRBJ1-2; D remains ambiguous. The germline V gene encodes CDR1 MNHEY and CDR2 SMNVEV (reference sequence). CDR3 length: 15 residues. The V end was cut by 7 bases, the J end by 0 bases, with 15 bases between. Here the CDR3 reads CASTRTVLTNYGYTF. Written as DNA, the CDR3 is TGTGCCAGCACCAGGACGGTCCTCACTAACTATGGCTACACCTTC.

The chain joins TRBV11-3 to TRBJ2-2; D not resolved. The CDR3 consists of 13 residues. The V and J ends lost 2 bases and 4 bases respectively, with 5 bases between them. Per the germline V gene, CDR1 is SGHNT and CDR2 is YENEEA. CDR3 coding DNA: TGTGCCAGCAGCTTACAGGCCACCGGGGAGCTGTTTTTT. The encoded protein is CASSLQATGELFF.

The rearrangement joins TRBV7-9 to TRBJ1-1; possible D gene TRBD1, 6 bases. The V end lost 7 bases, the J end lost 7 bases, and 16 bases lay between the germline ends. CDR1 and CDR2 (germline): SEHNR, FQNEAQ (reference sequence). The length of the CDR3 is 13 residues. The CDR3 here is CASTPLRGREAFF. CDR3 DNA sequence: TGTGCCAGCACCCCTCTCAGGGGCCGTGAAGCTTTCTTT.

The chain uses TRBV7-9 and TRBJ2-5; the match to TRBD1 covers 10 bases. Germline V lookup: CDR1 SEHNR, CDR2 FQNEAQ (reference sequence). V was clipped by 5 bases and J by 4 bases; unmatched bases: 4. This CDR3 spans 14 amino acids. CDR3 amino acids: CASSQRTGGETQYF. The DNA of the CDR3 is TGTGCCAGCAGCCAAAGGACAGGGGGAGAGACCCAGTACTTC.

The chain couples TRBV5-1 to TRBJ2-3, with a tentative D call TRBD1 (5 bases). V was clipped by 6 bases and J by 2 bases, with 7 bases between them. CDR1 is SGHRS, CDR2 YFSETQ, per germline. The CDR3 is made up of 12 amino acids. CDR3: CASKQVTDTQYF. The CDR3 region has the DNA TGCGCCAGCAAACAGGTCACAGATACGCAGTATTTT.

V and J are TRBV5-4 and TRBJ1-1; weak D call: TRBD1 (5 bases). The germline V and J ends were trimmed by 3 bases and 0 bases, with 12 bases remaining between them. The CDR3 contains 15 residues. Germline V lookup: CDR1 SGHNT, CDR2 YYREEE (reference sequence). The CDR3 sequence: CASSSKTVMNTEAFF. CDR3 nucleotide sequence: TGTGCCAGCAGCTCCAAGACAGTCATGAACACTGAAGCTTTCTTT. The variable domain in full, completed from reference TRBV5-4 and TRBJ1-1, reads ETGVTQSPTHLIKTRGQQVTLRCSSQSGHNTVSWYQQALGQGPQFIFQYYREEENGRGNFPPRFSGLQFPNYSSELNVNALELDDSALYLCASSSKTVMNTEAFFGQGTRLTVV.

The V gene is TRBV6-5, the J gene TRBJ2-6; D uncertain. Germline values: CDR1 MNHEY, CDR2 SVGAGI. V was shortened by 6 bases and J by 0 bases, with 6 bases between the two germline ends. There are 14 residues in the CDR3. This CDR3 reads CASREGSGANVLTF. The CDR3 DNA follows: TGTGCCAGCAGGGAAGGCTCTGGGGCCAACGTCCTGACTTTC.

This clone was observed a single time. This sequence joins TRBV5-8 and TRBJ1-5, with 7 bases identical to TRBD1. The J segment lost 3 bases and the V segment lost 4 bases, leaving 7 bases of the junction unmatched. The CDR3 is 15 residues long. The germline V gene encodes CDR1 SGHTS and CDR2 YDEGEE. The CDR3 region has the DNA TGTGCCAGCAGCCGGGGGACAGTCTTCAATCAGCCCCAGCATTTT. It is translated as CASSRGTVFNQPQHF.

The chain combines TRBV5-1 with TRBJ2-3; 7 bases map to TRBD2. The ends lost 4 bases at V and 2 bases at J; junction bases unmatched: 7. The CDR3 totals 15 residues. The V gene's germline CDR1 is SGHRS and CDR2 YFSETQ. CDR3 in amino acids: CASSLLAAYTDTQYF. CDR3 sequence (DNA): TGCGCCAGCAGCCTCCTAGCGGCATACACAGATACGCAGTATTTT.

This chain connects TRBV15 to TRBJ1-1, with D perhaps matching TRBD1 (5 bases). The germline V gene encodes CDR1 LNHNV and CDR2 YYDKDF (reference sequence). The CDR3 runs 15 residues. Trimming shortened V by 9 bases and J by 4 bases, and 21 bases separated the two germline ends. The CDR3 DNA sequence: TGTGCCACAAGGGGCCGGGGCGGTAGAGGCACTGAAGCTTTCTTT. The encoded protein is CATRGRGGRGTEAFF.

This clone was seen only a few times. This sequence joins TRBV6-5 and TRBJ1-5; TRBD1 aligns across 7 bases. The CDR3 is 15 amino acids. The ends lost 0 bases at V and 5 bases at J; junction bases unmatched: 4. Looked up from germline, CDR1 is MNHEY and CDR2 is SVGAGI. DNA for the CDR3: TGTGCCAGCAGTTACTCGATCAGGGGGGATCAGCCCCAGCATTTT. Its translation: CASSYSIRGDQPQHF.

V and J are TRBV5-1 and TRBJ2-1; possibly TRBD2 for D (6 bases). Trimming took off 4 bases at V and 1 base at J, with 18 bases between the two ends. This CDR3 is 17 amino acids long. Germline V gene lookup returns CDR1 SGHRS and CDR2 YFSETQ. CDR3 bases: TGCGCCAGCAGCCCGACACCGCGGGGCCATTCCTACAATGAGCAGTTCTTC. This translates into CASSPTPRGHSYNEQFF.

This chain connects TRBV10-3 to TRBJ2-5, with D unclear. With 3 bases removed from V and 1 base from J, the gap between germline ends came to 6 bases. Germline values: CDR1 ENHRY, CDR2 SYGVKD. The length of the CDR3 is 13 residues. CDR3 residues: CAISENSQETQYF. The CDR3 nucleotides read TGTGCCATCAGTGAAAACAGCCAAGAGACCCAGTACTTC.

The rearrangement joins TRBV7-2 to TRBJ2-7, with D possibly being TRBD1 (6 bases). Germline V gene lookup returns CDR1 SGHTA and CDR2 FQGNSA. The CDR3 loop spans 17 amino acids. Trimming took off 0 bases at V and 0 bases at J, with 15 bases between the two ends. The CDR3 loop reads CASSLAQGRRSSYEQYF. The CDR3 nucleotides read TGTGCCAGCAGCTTAGCCCAGGGGCGAAGGAGCTCCTACGAGCAGTACTTC.

The gene calls are TRBV6-6 and TRBJ1-5; unclear D gene. The length of the CDR3 is 13 residues. Germline CDR1 reads MNHNY; CDR2 reads SVGAGI (reference sequence). Deletions cut 0 bases from V and 7 bases from J, with 7 bases between. CDR3 loop: CASSYSVNQPQHF. The CDR3 DNA reads as TGTGCCAGCAGTTACTCGGTGAACCAGCCCCAGCATTTT.

The chain employs TRBV13 and TRBJ1-2, with 7 bases identical to TRBD1. The CDR3 consists of 16 residues. Germline values: CDR1 PRHDT, CDR2 FYEKMQ (reference sequence). V was pared by 5 bases and J by 4 bases, with 13 bases of the junction left unmatched. CDR3 loop: CASSEGSQGLVYGYTF. The CDR3 DNA reads as TGTGCCAGCAGCGAGGGGTCACAGGGGCTTGTCTATGGCTACACCTTC.

This clone has more than one count but fewer than ten. This chain links TRBV27 with TRBJ1-1; TRBD1 matches at 7 bases. Germline V gene data show CDR1 as MNHEY and CDR2 as SMNVEV (reference sequence). The CDR3 has 16 residues. V was pared by 6 bases and J by 1 base, with 11 bases of the junction left unmatched. In DNA form, the CDR3 reads TGTGCCAGCAGCTCCACCGACAGGGCGCGGAACACTGAAGCTTTCTTT. Protein product: CASSSTDRARNTEAFF.

J is TRBJ2-3 and V is TRBV11-2; D is perhaps TRBD1 or TRBD2 (5 bases each). V gave up 1 base and J gave up 4 bases, with 9 bases separating them. CDR1 is SGHAT, CDR2 FQNNGV, per germline. The CDR3 is 14 residues long. CDR3 residues: CASSLGGYSDTQYF. The CDR3 DNA is TGTGCCAGCAGCTTAGGGGGGTACTCAGATACGCAGTATTTT.

The chain carries TRBV6-5 and TRBJ1-6, with D perhaps TRBD1 (5 bases). The CDR3 is 14 residues long. Germline V gene sequence: CDR1 MNHEY, CDR2 SVGAGI. Trimming shortened V by 6 bases and J by 4 bases, and 10 bases separated the two germline ends. CDR3 sequence: CASSLQVYNSPLHF. The CDR3 nucleotides read TGTGCCAGCAGCTTACAGGTTTATAATTCACCCCTCCACTTT.

The rearrangement links TRBV29-1 to TRBJ2-3; 7 bases are a match to TRBD2. CDR1 is SQVTM, CDR2 ANQGSEA, per germline. The CDR3 loop spans 14 amino acids. The ends lost 3 bases at V and 0 bases at J; junction bases unmatched: 3. CDR3 nucleotides: TGCAGCGTTGATGCGGGGGTGAGCACAGATACGCAGTATTTT. This sequence encodes CSVDAGVSTDTQYF.

The chain is built from TRBV10-3 and TRBJ1-4, with a possible D match to TRBD1 (6 bases). The CDR3 runs 15 residues. Trimming left V 8 bases short and J 8 bases short, with 21 bases between. CDR1 is ENHRY and CDR2 is SYGVKD in the germline V gene. In nucleotides, the CDR3 is TGTGCCATCTCCCCTGGGACACCCCCGGGAGAAAAACTGTTTTTT. This translates into CAISPGTPPGEKLFF.

This chain links TRBV25-1 with TRBJ2-3, with 7 bases fitting TRBD1. Germline values: CDR1 MGHDK, CDR2 SYGVNS. Unmatched junction bases numbered 5, after V lost 8 bases and J lost 0 bases. This CDR3 is 14 amino acids long. The CDR3 loop reads CASGGQASTDTQYF. CDR3 coding DNA: TGTGCCAGCGGAGGACAGGCTAGCACAGATACGCAGTATTTT.

The chain recombines TRBV14 with TRBJ2-2; D uncertain. V lost 3 bases and J 6 bases, leaving 8 bases between the germline ends. CDR3 length equals 13 residues. The V gene's germline CDR1 is SGHDN and CDR2 FVKESK. The DNA of the CDR3 is TGTGCCAGCAGCCATATGACGCCCGGGGAGCTGTTTTTT. Encoded protein: CASSHMTPGELFF.

CDR3 in amino acids: CASSLAPSGGPTDTQYF. DNA of the CDR3: TGCGCCAGCAGCTTGGCCCCTAGCGGGGGCCCCACAGATACGCAGTATTTT. The J gene is TRBJ2-3, the V gene TRBV5-1; TRBD2 aligns across 10 bases. Germline lookup yields CDR1 SGHRS and CDR2 YFSETQ. This CDR3 has 17 residues. Unmatched junction bases numbered 6, after V lost 0 bases and J lost 2 bases. The full variable domain, in which reference TRBV5-1 and TRBJ2-3 provide the parts outside the CDR3, is KAGVTQTPRYLIKTRGQQVTLSCSPISGHRSVSWYQQTPGQGLQFLFEYFSETQRNKGNFPGRFSGRQFSNSRSEMNVSTLELGDSALYLCASSLAPSGGPTDTQYFGPGTRLTVL.

The J gene is TRBJ1-1, the V gene TRBV6-5; perhaps TRBD1 as D (5 bases). In germline, CDR1 is MNHEY, CDR2 SVGAGI. This CDR3 region has 13 residues. Trimming stripped 7 bases from V and 6 bases from J, with 15 bases between. CDR3 DNA sequence: TGTGCCAGCACCTCACGGGGGGGGGCTGAAGCTTTCTTT. Translation gives CASTSRGGAEAFF.